The sequence of this T cell receptor (beta chain) was determined in a study of blood T cell repertoires in COVID-19. Across the study: Researchers got acute and convalescent COVID-19 samples from the United States, Italy and Spain. Nucleic acid was either cDNA or gDNA, and it came from T cells, B-cell-depleted T cells, or PBMCs.

Authors' processing steps: The authors estimated nucleated cell counts from reference gene primer amplification. The protocol was immunoSEQ multiplex PCR, while the TCRdb copy is restricted to in-frame clones and leaves out a portion. Clone size and the V and J calls come from that table; the DNA yielded D and trimming. The sample shows under 95,000 clones, under 95% of them seen only once. The V gene end was trimmed by 6 bases and the J gene end by 1 base; junction bases not matched to a gene: 1. The CDR3 covers 14 residues. CDR1 is SNHLY and CDR2 is FYNNEI in the germline V gene. The specimen sequenced was peripheral blood. This sequence originates from a woman between 50 and 59 years old in a cohort sampled during active COVID-19. The V and J genes are TRBV2 and TRBJ2-3, with 10 bases aligning to TRBD2. In nucleotides, the CDR3 is TGTGCCAGCAGCGGACTAGCGGGCACAGATACGCAGTATTTT. Protein sequence: CASSGLAGTDTQYF.